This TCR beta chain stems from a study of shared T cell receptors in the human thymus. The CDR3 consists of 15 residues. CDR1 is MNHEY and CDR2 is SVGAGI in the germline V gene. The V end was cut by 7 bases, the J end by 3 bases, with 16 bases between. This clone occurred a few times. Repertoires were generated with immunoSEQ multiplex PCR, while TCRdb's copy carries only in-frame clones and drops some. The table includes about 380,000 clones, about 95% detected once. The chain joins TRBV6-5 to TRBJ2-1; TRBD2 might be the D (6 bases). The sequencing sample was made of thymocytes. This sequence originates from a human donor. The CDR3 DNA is TGTGCCAGCACCTCGGGGCTAGCGTTCTACAATGAGCAGTTCTTC. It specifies CASTSGLAFYNEQFF.